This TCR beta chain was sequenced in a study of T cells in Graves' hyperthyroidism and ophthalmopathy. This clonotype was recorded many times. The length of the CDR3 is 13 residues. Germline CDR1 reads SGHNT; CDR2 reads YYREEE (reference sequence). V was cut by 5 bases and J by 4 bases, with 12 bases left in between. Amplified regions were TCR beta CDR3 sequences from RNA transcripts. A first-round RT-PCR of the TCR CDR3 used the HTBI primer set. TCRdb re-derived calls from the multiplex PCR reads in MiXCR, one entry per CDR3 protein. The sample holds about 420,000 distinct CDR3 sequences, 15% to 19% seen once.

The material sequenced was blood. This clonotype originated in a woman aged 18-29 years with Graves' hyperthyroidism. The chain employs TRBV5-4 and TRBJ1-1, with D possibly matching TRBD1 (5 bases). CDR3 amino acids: CASRSRESTEAFF. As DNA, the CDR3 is TGTGCCAGCAGGAGCAGGGAAAGCACTGAAGCTTTCTTT.